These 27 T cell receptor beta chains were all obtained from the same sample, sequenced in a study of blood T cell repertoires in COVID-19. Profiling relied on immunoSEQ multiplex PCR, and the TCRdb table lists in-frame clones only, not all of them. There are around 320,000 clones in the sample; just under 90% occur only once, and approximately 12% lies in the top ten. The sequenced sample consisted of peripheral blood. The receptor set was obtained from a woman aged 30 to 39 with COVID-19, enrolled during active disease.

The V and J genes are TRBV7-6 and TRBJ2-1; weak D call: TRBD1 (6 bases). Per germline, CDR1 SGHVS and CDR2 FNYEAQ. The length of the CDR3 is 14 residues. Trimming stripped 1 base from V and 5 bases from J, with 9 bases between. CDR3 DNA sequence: TGTGCCAGCAGCTTAGTACAGGGAAACAATGAGCAGTTCTTC. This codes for CASSLVQGNNEQFF.

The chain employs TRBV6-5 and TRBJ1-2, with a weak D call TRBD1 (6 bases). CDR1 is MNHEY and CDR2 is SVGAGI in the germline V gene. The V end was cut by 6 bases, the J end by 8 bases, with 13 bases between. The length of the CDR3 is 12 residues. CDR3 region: CASRHRDSGYTF. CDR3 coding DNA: TGTGCCAGCAGGCACAGGGATTCGGGCTACACCTTC.

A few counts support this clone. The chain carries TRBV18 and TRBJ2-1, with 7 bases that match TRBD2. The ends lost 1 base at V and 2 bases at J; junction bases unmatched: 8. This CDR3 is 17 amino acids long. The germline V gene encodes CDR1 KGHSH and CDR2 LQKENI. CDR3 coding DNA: TGTGCCAGCTCACCACGGTTGTCAGCGGGAACCTACAATGAGCAGTTCTTC. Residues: CASSPRLSAGTYNEQFF.

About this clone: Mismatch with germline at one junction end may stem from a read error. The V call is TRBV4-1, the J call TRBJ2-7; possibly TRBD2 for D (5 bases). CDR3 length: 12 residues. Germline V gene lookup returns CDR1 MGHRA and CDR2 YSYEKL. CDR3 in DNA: TGCGCCAGCAGCCAAGATCTCGGGGAGCGGTACTTC. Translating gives CASSQDLGERYF.

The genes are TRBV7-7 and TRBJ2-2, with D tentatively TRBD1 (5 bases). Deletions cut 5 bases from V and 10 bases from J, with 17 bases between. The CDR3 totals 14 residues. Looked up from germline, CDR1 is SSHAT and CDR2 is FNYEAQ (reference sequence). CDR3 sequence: CASSALGPPVELFF. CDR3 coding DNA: TGTGCCAGCAGCGCACTGGGGCCCCCGGTGGAGCTGTTTTTT.

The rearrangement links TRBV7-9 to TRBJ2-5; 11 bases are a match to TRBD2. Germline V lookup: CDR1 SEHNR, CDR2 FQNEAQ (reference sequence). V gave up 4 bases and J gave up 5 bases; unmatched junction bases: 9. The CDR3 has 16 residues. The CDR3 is CASSSLAGGPLETQYF. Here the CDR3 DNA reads TGTGCCAGCAGCTCCTTAGCGGGGGGGCCTCTTGAGACCCAGTACTTC. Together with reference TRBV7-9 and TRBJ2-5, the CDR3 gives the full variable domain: DTGVSQNPRHKITKRGQNVTFRCDPISEHNRLYWYRQTLGQGPEFLTYFQNEAQLEKSRLLSDRFSAERPKGSFSTLEIQRTEQGDSAMYLCASSSLAGGPLETQYFGPGTRLLVL.

The CDR3 DNA is TGTGCCAGTACCCTATGGCAGGGGAGCAATCAGCCCCAGCATTTT. Translation gives CASTLWQGSNQPQHF. This chain uses TRBV19 with TRBJ1-5, with D possibly being TRBD1 (6 bases). Germline V lookup: CDR1 LNHDA, CDR2 SQIVND (reference sequence). The CDR3 totals 15 residues. V was cut by 7 bases and J by 1 base, with 14 bases left in between.

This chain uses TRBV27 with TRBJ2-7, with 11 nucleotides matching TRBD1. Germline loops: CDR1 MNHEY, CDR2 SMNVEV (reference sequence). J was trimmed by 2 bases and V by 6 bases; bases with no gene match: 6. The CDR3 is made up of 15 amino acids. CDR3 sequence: CASSRMGQGAYEQYF. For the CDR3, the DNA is TGTGCCAGCAGCCGAATGGGACAGGGGGCCTACGAGCAGTACTTC.

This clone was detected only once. DNA for the CDR3: TGTGCCACCAGCCCGCGGGGTTGGGGATCACCCCTCCACTTT. Its translation is CATSPRGWGSPLHF. V is TRBV15 and J is TRBJ1-6; no firm D call. The length of the CDR3 is 14 residues. V shed 5 bases and J shed 10 bases, with 15 bases lying between them. Germline V lookup: CDR1 LNHNV, CDR2 YYDKDF (reference sequence).

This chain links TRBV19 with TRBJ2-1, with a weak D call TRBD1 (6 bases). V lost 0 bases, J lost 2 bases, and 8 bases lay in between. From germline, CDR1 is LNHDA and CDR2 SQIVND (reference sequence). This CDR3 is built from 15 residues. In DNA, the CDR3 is TGTGCCAGTAGTATAGACAGGGGAGCCTACAATGAGCAGTTCTTC. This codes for CASSIDRGAYNEQFF. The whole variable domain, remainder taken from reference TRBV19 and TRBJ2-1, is DGGITQSPKYLFRKEGQNVTLSCEQNLNHDAMYWYRQDPGQGLRLIYYSQIVNDFQKGDIAEGYSVSREKKESFPLTVTSAQKNPTAFYLCASSIDRGAYNEQFFGPGTRLTVL.

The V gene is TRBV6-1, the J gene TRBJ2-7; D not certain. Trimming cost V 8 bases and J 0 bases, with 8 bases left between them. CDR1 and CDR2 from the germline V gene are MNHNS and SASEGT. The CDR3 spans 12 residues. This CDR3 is CASSGGSYEQYF. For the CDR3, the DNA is TGTGCCAGCTCGGGTGGCTCCTACGAGCAGTACTTC.

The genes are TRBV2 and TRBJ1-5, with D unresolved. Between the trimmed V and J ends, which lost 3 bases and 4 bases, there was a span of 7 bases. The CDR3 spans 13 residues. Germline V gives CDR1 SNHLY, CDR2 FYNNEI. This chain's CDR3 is CASSDPGNQPQHF. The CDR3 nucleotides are TGTGCCAGCAGTGATCCGGGAAATCAGCCCCAGCATTTT. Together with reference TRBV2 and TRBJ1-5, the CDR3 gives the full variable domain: EPEVTQTPSHQVTQMGQEVILRCVPISNHLYFYWYRQILGQKVEFLVSFYNNEISEKSEIFDDQFSVERPDGSNFTLKIRSTKLEDSAMYFCASSDPGNQPQHFGDGTRLSIL.

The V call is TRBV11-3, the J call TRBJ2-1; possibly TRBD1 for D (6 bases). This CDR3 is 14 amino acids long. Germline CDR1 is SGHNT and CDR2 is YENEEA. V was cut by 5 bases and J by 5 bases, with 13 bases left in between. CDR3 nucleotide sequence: TGTGCCAGCAGCGCCGGACAGTACCACAATGAGCAGTTCTTC. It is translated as CASSAGQYHNEQFF.

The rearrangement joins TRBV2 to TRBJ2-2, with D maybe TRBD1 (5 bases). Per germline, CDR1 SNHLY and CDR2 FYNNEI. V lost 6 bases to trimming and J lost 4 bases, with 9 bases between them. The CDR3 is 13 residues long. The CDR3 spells CASSGQPTGELFF. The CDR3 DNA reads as TGTGCCAGCAGCGGACAACCCACCGGGGAGCTGTTTTTT.

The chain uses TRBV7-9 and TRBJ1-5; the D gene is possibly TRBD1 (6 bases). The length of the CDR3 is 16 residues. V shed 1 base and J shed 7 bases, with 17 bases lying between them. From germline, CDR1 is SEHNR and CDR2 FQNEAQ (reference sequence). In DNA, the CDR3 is TGTGCCAGCAGCTTAGGGACCCCAGAGGGGGAGCAGCCCCAGCATTTT. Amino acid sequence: CASSLGTPEGEQPQHF.

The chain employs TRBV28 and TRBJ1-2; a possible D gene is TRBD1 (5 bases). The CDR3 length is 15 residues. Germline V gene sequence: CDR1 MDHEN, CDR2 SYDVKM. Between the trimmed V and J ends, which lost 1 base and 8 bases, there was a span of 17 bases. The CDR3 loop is CASSLYPQGSGGYTF. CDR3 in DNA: TGTGCCAGCAGTTTATACCCCCAGGGAAGTGGCGGCTACACCTTC.

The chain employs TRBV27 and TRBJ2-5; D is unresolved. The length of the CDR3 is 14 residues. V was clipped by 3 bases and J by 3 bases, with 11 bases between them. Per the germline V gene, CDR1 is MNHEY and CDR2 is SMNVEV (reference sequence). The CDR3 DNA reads TGTGCCAGCAGTTTGGGCTACCCGGAAGAGACCCAGTACTTC. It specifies CASSLGYPEETQYF.

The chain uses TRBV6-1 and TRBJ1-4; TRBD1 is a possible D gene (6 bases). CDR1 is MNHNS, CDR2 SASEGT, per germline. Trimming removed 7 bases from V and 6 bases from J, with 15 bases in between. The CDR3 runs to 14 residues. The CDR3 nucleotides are TGTGCCAGCACGAATAGGGGGGGACATGAAAAACTGTTTTTT. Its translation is CASTNRGGHEKLFF.

The CDR3 here is CASSQDWTTKQFF. Written as DNA, the CDR3 is TGTGCCAGCAGCCAGGATTGGACGACTAAGCAGTTCTTC. The V gene is TRBV4-2, the J gene TRBJ2-1; TRBD2 is a possible D gene (5 bases). CDR3 size: 13 residues. With 3 bases removed from V and 11 bases from J, the gap between germline ends came to 14 bases. CDR1 is LGHNA, CDR2 YNFKEQ, per germline.

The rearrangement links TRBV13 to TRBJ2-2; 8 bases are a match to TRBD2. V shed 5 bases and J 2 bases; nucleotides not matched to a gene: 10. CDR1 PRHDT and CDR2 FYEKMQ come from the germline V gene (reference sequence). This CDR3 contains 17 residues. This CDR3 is CASSISGTRRNTGELFF. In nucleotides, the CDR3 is TGTGCCAGCAGCATCTCCGGGACTAGGAGAAACACCGGGGAGCTGTTTTTT.

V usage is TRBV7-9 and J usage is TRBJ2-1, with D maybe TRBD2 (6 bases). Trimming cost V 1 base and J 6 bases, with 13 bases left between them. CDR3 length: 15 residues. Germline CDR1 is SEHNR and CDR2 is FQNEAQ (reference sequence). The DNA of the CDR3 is TGTGCCAGCAGCTTAGTCCGGGAGCGGTTCAATGAGCAGTTCTTC. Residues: CASSLVRERFNEQFF.

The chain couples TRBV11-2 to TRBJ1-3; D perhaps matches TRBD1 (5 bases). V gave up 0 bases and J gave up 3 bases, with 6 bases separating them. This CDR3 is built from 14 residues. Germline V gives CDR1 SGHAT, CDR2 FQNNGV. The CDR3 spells CASSLDRVGNTIYF. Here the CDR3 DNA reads TGTGCCAGCAGCTTAGACAGGGTTGGAAACACCATATATTTT.

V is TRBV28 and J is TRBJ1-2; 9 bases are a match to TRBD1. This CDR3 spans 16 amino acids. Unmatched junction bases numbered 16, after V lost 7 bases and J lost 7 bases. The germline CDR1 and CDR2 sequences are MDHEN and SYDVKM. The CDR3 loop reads CASTRGQGIIQGGYTF. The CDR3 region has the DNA TGTGCCAGCACCAGAGGACAGGGGATTATTCAGGGTGGCTACACCTTC.

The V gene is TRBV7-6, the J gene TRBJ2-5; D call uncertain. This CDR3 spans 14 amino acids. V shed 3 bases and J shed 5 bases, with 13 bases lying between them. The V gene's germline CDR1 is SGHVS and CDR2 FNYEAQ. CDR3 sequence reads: CASSFSGPEETQYF. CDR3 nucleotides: TGTGCCAGCAGCTTTTCCGGCCCGGAGGAGACCCAGTACTTC.

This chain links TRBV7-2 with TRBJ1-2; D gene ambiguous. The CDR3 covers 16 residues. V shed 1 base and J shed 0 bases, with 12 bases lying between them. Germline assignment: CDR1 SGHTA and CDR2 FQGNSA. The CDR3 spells CASSLGSGVTNYGYTF. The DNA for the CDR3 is TGTGCCAGCAGCTTAGGATCCGGAGTTACTAACTATGGCTACACCTTC.

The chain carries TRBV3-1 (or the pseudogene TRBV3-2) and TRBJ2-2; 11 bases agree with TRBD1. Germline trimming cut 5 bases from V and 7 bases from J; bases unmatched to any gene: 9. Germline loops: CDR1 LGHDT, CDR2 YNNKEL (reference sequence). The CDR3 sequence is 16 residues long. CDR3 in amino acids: CASSGSDRGHNGELFF. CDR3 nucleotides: TGTGCCAGCAGCGGGTCGGACAGGGGGCATAACGGGGAGCTGTTTTTT.

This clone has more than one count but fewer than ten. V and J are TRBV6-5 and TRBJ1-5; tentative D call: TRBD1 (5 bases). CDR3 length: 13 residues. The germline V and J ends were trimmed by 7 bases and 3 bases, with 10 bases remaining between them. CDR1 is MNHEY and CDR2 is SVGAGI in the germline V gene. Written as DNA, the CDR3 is TGTGCCAGCACCCAGGGTTACAATCAGCCCCAGCATTTT. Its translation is CASTQGYNQPQHF.